Only a few counts were recorded for the clone carrying this TCR beta chain. The data originate from a study of blood T cells in healthy people across ages. Across the whole study: Per every two T cells, about one barcoded beta molecule was captured by template switching.

Germline values: CDR1 MNHEY, CDR2 SMNVEV (reference sequence). The CDR3 is 14 amino acids. The V end was cut by 11 bases, the J end by 4 bases, with 21 bases between. The authors ran a second PCR of roughly 6 to 12 cycles using a sample-barcoded 5' primer and a J-beta primer mix. One entry per CDR3 protein results from TCRdb running MiXCR on the 5' RACE reads. Of about 730,000 distinct CDR3 sequences listed, roughly 45% are singletons. The chain employs TRBV27 and TRBJ2-7; D may be TRBD1 or TRBD2 (8 bases each). The origin of this receptor is a woman aged 60-70 years in good health. The sample consisted of blood. The CDR3 sequence: CASRGLAGQYEQYF. In nucleotides, the CDR3 is TGTGCCTCCAGGGGGCTAGCGGGCCAATACGAGCAGTACTTC.